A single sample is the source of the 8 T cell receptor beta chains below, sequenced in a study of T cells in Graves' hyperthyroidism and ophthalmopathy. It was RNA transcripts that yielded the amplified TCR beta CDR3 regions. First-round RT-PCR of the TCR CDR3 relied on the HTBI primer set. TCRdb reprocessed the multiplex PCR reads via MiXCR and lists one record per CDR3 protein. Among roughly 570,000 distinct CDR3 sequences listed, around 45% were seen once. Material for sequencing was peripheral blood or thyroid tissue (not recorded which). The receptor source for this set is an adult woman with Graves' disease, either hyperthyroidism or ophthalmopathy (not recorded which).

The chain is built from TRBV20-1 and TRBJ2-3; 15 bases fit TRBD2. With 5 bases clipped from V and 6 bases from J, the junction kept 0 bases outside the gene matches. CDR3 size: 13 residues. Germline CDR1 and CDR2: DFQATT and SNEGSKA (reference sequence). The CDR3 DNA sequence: TGCAGTGCTGGGACTAGCGGGAGGGATACGCAGTATTTT. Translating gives CSAGTSGRDTQYF.

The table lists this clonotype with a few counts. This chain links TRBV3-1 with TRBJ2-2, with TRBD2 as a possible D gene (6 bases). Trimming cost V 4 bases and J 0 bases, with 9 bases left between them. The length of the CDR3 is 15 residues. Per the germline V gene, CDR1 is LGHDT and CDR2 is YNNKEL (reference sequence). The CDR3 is CASSPVAANTGELFF. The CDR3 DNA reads TGTGCCAGCAGCCCCGTAGCGGCGAACACCGGGGAGCTGTTTTTT. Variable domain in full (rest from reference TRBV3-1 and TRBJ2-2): DTAVSQTPKYLVTQMGNDKSIKCEQNLGHDTMYWYKQDSKKFLKIMFSYNNKELIINETVPNRFSPKSPDKAHLNLHINSLELGDSAVYFCASSPVAANTGELFFGEGSRLTVL.

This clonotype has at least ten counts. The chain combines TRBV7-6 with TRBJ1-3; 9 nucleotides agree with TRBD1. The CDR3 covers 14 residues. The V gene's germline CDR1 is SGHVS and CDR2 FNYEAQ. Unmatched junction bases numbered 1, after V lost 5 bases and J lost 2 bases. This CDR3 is CASSRDRAGNTIYF. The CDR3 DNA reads TGTGCCAGCAGCCGGGACAGGGCTGGAAACACCATATATTTT.

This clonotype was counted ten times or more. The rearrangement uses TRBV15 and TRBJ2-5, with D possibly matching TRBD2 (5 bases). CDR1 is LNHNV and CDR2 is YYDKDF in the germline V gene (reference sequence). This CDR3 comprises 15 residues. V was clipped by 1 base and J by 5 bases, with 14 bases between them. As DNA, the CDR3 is TGTGCCACCAGCAGAGTCGGCAGGAGGCGTGAGACCCAGTACTTC. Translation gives CATSRVGRRRETQYF.

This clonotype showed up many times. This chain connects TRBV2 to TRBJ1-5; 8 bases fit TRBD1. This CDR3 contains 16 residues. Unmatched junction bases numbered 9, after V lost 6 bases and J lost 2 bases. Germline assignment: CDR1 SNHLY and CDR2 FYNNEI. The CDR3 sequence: CASSPGTGPRNQPQHF. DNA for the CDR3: TGTGCCAGCAGCCCCGGGACAGGACCTCGCAATCAGCCCCAGCATTTT.

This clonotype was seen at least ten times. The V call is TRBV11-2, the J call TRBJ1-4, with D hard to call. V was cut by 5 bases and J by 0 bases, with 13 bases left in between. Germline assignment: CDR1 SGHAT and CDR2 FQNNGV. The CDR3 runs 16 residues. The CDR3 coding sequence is TGTGCCAGCAGCACCCGAATTTTGGCAACTAATGAAAAACTGTTTTTT. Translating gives CASSTRILATNEKLFF. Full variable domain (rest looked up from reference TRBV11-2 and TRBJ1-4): EAGVAQSPRYKIIEKRQSVAFWCNPISGHATLYWYQQILGQGPKLLIQFQNNGVVDDSQLPKDRFSAERLKGVDSTLKIQPAKLEDSAVYLCASSTRILATNEKLFFGSGTQLSVL.

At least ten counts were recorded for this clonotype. CDR3 in DNA: TGTGCCAGTGGGACGGCCCAGGGCCCGAGGGCTGGAAACACCATATATTTT. This encodes CASGTAQGPRAGNTIYF. J is TRBJ1-3 and V is TRBV19, with D perhaps matching TRBD1 (5 bases). This CDR3 is built from 17 residues. The V gene's germline CDR1 is LNHDA and CDR2 SQIVND (reference sequence). V gave up 8 bases and J gave up 2 bases, with 22 bases separating them. The full variable domain, in which reference TRBV19 and TRBJ1-3 provide the parts outside the CDR3, is DGGITQSPKYLFRKEGQNVTLSCEQNLNHDAMYWYRQDPGQGLRLIYYSQIVNDFQKGDIAEGYSVSREKKESFPLTVTSAQKNPTAFYLCASGTAQGPRAGNTIYFGEGSWLTVV.

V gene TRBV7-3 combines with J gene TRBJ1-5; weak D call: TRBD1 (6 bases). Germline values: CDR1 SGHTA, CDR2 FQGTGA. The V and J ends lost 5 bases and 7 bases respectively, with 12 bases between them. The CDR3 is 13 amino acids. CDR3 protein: CASSTEQGQPQHF. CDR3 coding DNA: TGTGCCAGCAGCACCGAACAGGGACAGCCCCAGCATTTT.